The 29 T cell receptor beta chains listed next were all sequenced from one sample in a study of regulatory T cells in long-lasting Graves disease. According to the study, TCR beta libraries were built with iRepertoire HTBI primers and CDR3-region Arm-PCR. TCRdb redid the calling of the multiplex PCR reads with MiXCR, one entry per CDR3 protein. The table records 560,000 or so distinct CDR3 sequences, roughly 15% of them present only once. Time point: newly diagnosed GD, antithyroid drugs for less than 3 months. PBMC RNA was the source of the TCR library. These sequences were also reported in another study, on T cells in Graves' hyperthyroidism and ophthalmopathy.

The input for sequencing was peripheral blood mononuclear cells (PBMCs), taken at new diagnosis, from a patient treated with antithyroid drugs. The origin of the receptors is a man aged 18 to 29 with Graves disease.

In its sample, this clonotype was seen many times. This rearrangement joins TRBV9 to TRBJ2-1, with TRBD1 matching 7 bases. The CDR3 extends over 15 amino acids. V shed 3 bases and J 4 bases; nucleotides not matched to a gene: 7. In germline, CDR1 is SGDLS, CDR2 YYNGEE. The CDR3 DNA reads TGTGCCAGCAGCGGACAGGGCGAAGGATACAATGAGCAGTTCTTC. The encoded protein is CASSGQGEGYNEQFF.

About this clonotype itself: A much more abundant neighbour one base away suggests this may be a read error. The CDR3 loop is CSAPDSSLSYEQYF. CDR3 nucleotides: TGCAGTGCTCCGGACTCTTCCCTTTCCTACGAGCAGTACTTC. The chain has TRBV20-1 and TRBJ2-7; TRBD2 is a possible D gene (5 bases). V was clipped by 5 bases and J by 1 base, with 15 bases between them. CDR1 is DFQATT and CDR2 is SNEGSKA in the germline V gene (reference sequence). The CDR3 loop spans 14 amino acids.

The rearrangement joins TRBV20-1 to TRBJ2-5; TRBD2 aligns across 13 bases. In germline, CDR1 is DFQATT, CDR2 SNEGSKA (reference sequence). The CDR3 has 16 amino acids. The ends lost 5 bases at V and 7 bases at J; junction bases unmatched: 13. The CDR3 DNA sequence: TGCAGTGCTTGGAGACTAGCGGGAGGCCAGGAGAGGACCCAGTACTTC. It specifies CSAWRLAGGQERTQYF.

The chain joins TRBV7-6 to TRBJ2-1; the match to TRBD2 covers 13 bases. Germline assignment: CDR1 SGHVS and CDR2 FNYEAQ. The CDR3 runs to 16 residues. V lost 5 bases to trimming and J lost 9 bases; unmatched junction nucleotides: 10. As DNA, the CDR3 is TGTGCCAGCAGCACAAGGACTAGCGGGAGTGGCGGTGAGCAGTTCTTC. Its translation: CASSTRTSGSGGEQFF.

In its sample, this clonotype was seen many times. This chain links TRBV20-1 with TRBJ2-1, with no clear D. There are 14 residues in the CDR3. Germline CDR1 and CDR2: DFQATT and SNEGSKA (reference sequence). Deletions cut 2 bases from V and 4 bases from J, with 12 bases between. The CDR3 protein is CSARTPVTYNEQFF. The CDR3 DNA follows: TGCAGTGCTAGAACGCCAGTGACGTACAATGAGCAGTTCTTC.

This clonotype came up many times. This rearrangement joins TRBV6-5 to TRBJ2-7; TRBD2 matches 7 bases. CDR1 and CDR2 from the germline V gene are MNHEY and SVGAGI. With 0 bases clipped from V and 1 base from J, the junction kept 3 bases outside the gene matches. The CDR3 contains 15 residues. CDR3 sequence reads: CASSYSSGFSYEQYF. CDR3 bases: TGTGCCAGCAGTTACTCTAGCGGGTTTTCCTACGAGCAGTACTTC.

In this sample, this clonotype turned up many times. CDR3: CASSFGDSGQDPTYEQYF. DNA of the CDR3: TGCGCCAGCAGCTTCGGGGATAGCGGGCAGGATCCTACCTACGAGCAGTACTTC. The genes are TRBV5-1 and TRBJ2-7; 7 bases match TRBD2. The CDR3 has 18 amino acids. Germline CDR1 SGHRS, CDR2 YFSETQ. J gave up 2 bases and V 2 bases, and 16 bases lay outside the gene matches.

At least ten counts were recorded for this clonotype. The CDR3 DNA sequence: TGTGCCAGCAGCTCCGGGACCGGCTGGAACTACGAGCAGTACTTC. It yields the protein CASSSGTGWNYEQYF. This chain connects TRBV12-3 or TRBV12-4 to TRBJ2-7; tentatively, D is TRBD1 or TRBD2 (5 bases each). Trimming removed 6 bases at V and 3 bases at J, with 18 bases between. The CDR3 runs to 15 residues.

This rearrangement joins TRBV20-1 to TRBJ1-4; D perhaps matches TRBD1 (5 bases). The CDR3 has 16 amino acids. Germline loops: CDR1 DFQATT, CDR2 SNEGSKA (reference sequence). V lost 1 base and J lost 1, with 13 bases in between. CDR3 residues: CSARAHRRVTNEKLFF. In DNA form, the CDR3 reads TGCAGTGCTAGAGCGCACAGGAGGGTAACTAATGAAAAACTGTTTTTT.

Points on this clonotype: With a much larger clone just one base away, this may be a read error. The CDR3 DNA reads as TGTGCCAGCAGTCCTAGCCGGGGGGGGGGCATTGAAAAACTGTTTTTT. Its translation: CASSPSRGGGIEKLFF. This sequence joins TRBV12-3 or TRBV12-4 and TRBJ1-4; D perhaps matches TRBD1 (6 bases). This CDR3 region has 16 residues. Trimming stripped 5 bases from V and 7 bases from J, with 20 bases between.

This clonotype has a count of ten or more. This sequence joins TRBV2 and TRBJ2-1; D gene ambiguous. Germline CDR1 reads SNHLY; CDR2 reads FYNNEI. Trimming stripped 4 bases from V and 9 bases from J, with 7 bases between. CDR3 size: 11 residues. Here the CDR3 DNA reads TGTGCCAGCAGTGTATTAAGTGAGCAGTTCTTC. Its translation is CASSVLSEQFF.

Many counts were recorded for this clonotype. Sequence at one end of the junction differs from germline and may be a read error. The chain combines TRBV6-1 with TRBJ2-1; possibly TRBD2 for D (5 bases). Per germline, CDR1 MNHNS and CDR2 SASEGT. The length of the CDR3 is 18 residues. CDR3 residues: CASSQARRAWEMGDEQFF. Written as DNA, the CDR3 is TGTGCCAGCAGTCAAGCCCGAAGGGCTTGGGAGATGGGTGATGAGCAGTTCTTC.

This clonotype turned up a few times. J is TRBJ2-1 and V is TRBV10-3; D perhaps matches TRBD2 (5 bases). V was clipped by 2 bases and J by 3 bases, with 14 bases between them. The CDR3 is 16 amino acids. Germline V gene data show CDR1 as ENHRY and CDR2 as SYGVKD. As DNA, the CDR3 is TGTGCCATCAGTGAGGCCCGAGACGGGAACTACAATGAGCAGTTCTTC. Encoded protein: CAISEARDGNYNEQFF.

This clonotype was counted at least ten times. The chain links TRBV13 to TRBJ2-1; no firm D call. CDR1 and CDR2 (germline): PRHDT, FYEKMQ (reference sequence). CDR3 length: 14 residues. V was trimmed by 5 bases and J by 7 bases, leaving 15 bases between them. The CDR3 nucleotides are TGTGCCAGCAGCCCCCCCGGCGGCCCGAATGAGCAGTTCTTC. This translates into CASSPPGGPNEQFF.

The V gene is TRBV15, the J gene TRBJ2-2, with D possibly being TRBD1 or TRBD2 (5 bases each). Trimming took off 4 bases at V and 2 bases at J, with 11 bases between the two ends. CDR3 length equals 15 residues. Germline V gene data show CDR1 as LNHNV and CDR2 as YYDKDF (reference sequence). The CDR3 is CATSKFRDNTGELFF. CDR3 nucleotides: TGTGCCACCAGCAAGTTCCGGGACAACACCGGGGAGCTGTTTTTT.

The chain couples TRBV4-1 to TRBJ1-6; D unresolved. Germline V gives CDR1 MGHRA, CDR2 YSYEKL. Trimming stripped 2 bases from V and 7 bases from J, with 9 bases between. This CDR3 region has 14 residues. The CDR3 DNA reads TGCGCCAGCAGCCAACTGAAGGGAAATTCACCCCTCCACTTT. As protein: CASSQLKGNSPLHF.

This sequence joins TRBV6-5 and TRBJ1-2, with D unclear. The CDR3 has 11 residues. V lost 3 bases and J 14 bases, leaving 13 bases between the germline ends. Looked up from germline, CDR1 is MNHEY and CDR2 is SVGAGI. CDR3 region: CASSYRGQRTF. The CDR3 DNA follows: TGTGCCAGCAGTTATCGAGGGCAGAGGACCTTC.

This clonotype has ten or more counts. The V gene is TRBV18, the J gene TRBJ1-2; D unclear. Looked up from germline, CDR1 is KGHSH and CDR2 is LQKENI. The CDR3 totals 13 residues. V lost 3 bases and J 12 bases, leaving 17 bases between the germline ends. DNA of the CDR3: TGTGCCAGCTCACCTGAGGACCTTATTCCCCACACCTTC. It codes for CASSPEDLIPHTF.

There are a few counts of this clonotype. Relative to the germline gene, one junction end is altered; a read error may explain this. The chain links TRBV6-5 to TRBJ2-7; D gene uncertain. This CDR3 has 11 residues. The germline CDR1 and CDR2 sequences are MNHEY and SVGAGI. CDR3 sequence reads: CASSYQGFLFF. The CDR3 DNA reads TGTGCCAGCAGTTACCAAGGGTTCCTGTTTTTC.

A word on this clonotype: The germline gene is not matched at one end of the junction; a read error may be the cause. CDR3 in amino acids: CASSVGPDVNFGYTF. CDR3 sequence (DNA): TGTGCCAGCAGCGTAGGTCCTGACGTTAACTTTGGCTACACCTTC. The V and J genes are TRBV9 and TRBJ1-2; D remains ambiguous. The CDR3 has 15 residues. The germline V gene encodes CDR1 SGDLS and CDR2 YYNGEE.

This clonotype was seen more than once but under ten times. This chain links TRBV6-1 with TRBJ1-6, with unresolved D. CDR1 is MNHNS and CDR2 is SASEGT in the germline V gene. The CDR3 is 11 amino acids. Trimming left V 7 bases short and J 10 bases short, with 8 bases between. The CDR3 region is CASNLESPLHF. The CDR3 nucleotides read TGTGCCAGCAATTTGGAATCACCCCTCCACTTT.

This clonotype occurred many times. The chain combines TRBV20-1 with TRBJ2-7, with D perhaps matching TRBD1 (6 bases). Trimming left V 6 bases short and J 4 bases short, with 25 bases between. This CDR3 region has 16 residues. The germline V gene encodes CDR1 DFQATT and CDR2 SNEGSKA (reference sequence). This CDR3 is CSAAQGFGVVGYEQYF. CDR3 DNA sequence: TGCAGTGCGGCCCAGGGGTTTGGGGTAGTTGGGTACGAGCAGTACTTC.

This clonotype was detected only a few times. The genes are TRBV6-1 and TRBJ2-4; 12 bases are a match to TRBD2. The V gene end was trimmed by 11 bases and the J gene end by 0 bases; junction bases not matched to a gene: 17. CDR1 and CDR2 from the germline V gene are MNHNS and SASEGT. CDR3 size: 19 residues. The CDR3 reads CAAGLGGASGRGAKNIQYF. CDR3 coding DNA: TGTGCCGCAGGACTCGGAGGGGCTAGCGGGAGGGGAGCCAAAAACATTCAGTACTTC.

This clonotype was seen more than once but under ten times. The chain combines TRBV6-9 with TRBJ2-2; 12 bases fit TRBD2. The junction had 11 bases not matched to a gene; V was cut back by 3 bases and J by 0 bases. This CDR3 spans 20 amino acids. Germline loops: CDR1 MNHGY, CDR2 SVAAGI. The CDR3 DNA reads TGTGCCAGCAGTTACCCCCAGCGACTAGCGGGAGTCACGAACACCGGGGAGCTGTTTTTT. Its protein is CASSYPQRLAGVTNTGELFF.

This clonotype was picked up a small number of times. The chain uses TRBV4-1 and TRBJ2-2; TRBD2 agrees at 8 bases. With 3 bases clipped from V and 0 bases from J, the junction kept 3 bases outside the gene matches. CDR3 length: 16 residues. Looked up from germline, CDR1 is MGHRA and CDR2 is YSYEKL. CDR3: CASSQTSATNTGELFF. CDR3 DNA sequence: TGCGCCAGCAGCCAGACTAGCGCGACGAACACCGGGGAGCTGTTTTTT.

The V gene is TRBV7-2, the J gene TRBJ1-3; D remains unclear. From germline, CDR1 is SGHTA and CDR2 FQGNSA. The V end lost 6 bases, the J end lost 0 bases, and 12 bases lay between the germline ends. The CDR3 covers 15 residues. The DNA of the CDR3 is TGTGCCAGCAGTTCCATTTCCTTCTCTGGAAACACCATATATTTT. This gives the protein CASSSISFSGNTIYF.

The chain carries TRBV3-1 and TRBJ1-1; no clear D gene. Germline V gene lookup returns CDR1 LGHDT and CDR2 YNNKEL (reference sequence). Trimming removed 6 bases at V and 7 bases at J, with 9 bases between. CDR3 size: 11 residues. CDR3 DNA: TGTGCCAGCAGGAGTGCGATTGAAGCTTTCTTT. It specifies CASRSAIEAFF.

The chain couples TRBV29-1 to TRBJ1-4; TRBD1 aligns across 7 bases. There are 14 residues in the CDR3. After removal of 4 bases from V and 5 bases from J, the junction contained 7 bases not matched to a gene. The germline V gene has CDR1 SQVTM and CDR2 ANQGSEA. The CDR3 coding sequence is TGCAGCGTTGCACACAGGGGAGGAAATGAAAAACTGTTTTTT. Its translation: CSVAHRGGNEKLFF.

Many counts were recorded for this clonotype. The chain joins TRBV6-1 to TRBJ2-7, with 7 bases fitting TRBD1. This CDR3 spans 14 amino acids. V gave up 4 bases and J gave up 3 bases; unmatched junction bases: 6. The V gene's germline CDR1 is MNHNS and CDR2 SASEGT. CDR3 in DNA: TGTGCCAGCAGTGGGTTACAGGGGTACTACGAGCAGTACTTC. Protein sequence: CASSGLQGYYEQYF.